This TCR beta chain was recorded in a study of T cell repertoires in ileal Crohn's disease. Study summary: Median disease duration was about 7.9 years; 35% smoked at surgery.

There are 11 residues in the CDR3. V lost 6 bases and J lost 8; bases outside the gene matches: 3. In germline, CDR1 is DFQATT, CDR2 SNEGSKA (reference sequence). Patients were adults with ileal or ileocolonic Crohn's disease needing resection. Around 0.45 micrograms of biopsy DNA per sample underwent TCRB immunosequencing. TCRdb keeps only in-frame clones here, not all; method: immunoSEQ multiplex PCR. Of about 13,000 clones listed, 70% to 80% are singletons. The sample consisted of ileal tissue. This TCR derives from an adult with Crohn's disease. The V call is TRBV20-1, the J call TRBJ1-4; 7 nucleotides agree with TRBD1. CDR3 region: CSAQGGEKLFF. The DNA of the CDR3 is TGCAGTGCCCAGGGGGGGGAAAAACTGTTTTTT.